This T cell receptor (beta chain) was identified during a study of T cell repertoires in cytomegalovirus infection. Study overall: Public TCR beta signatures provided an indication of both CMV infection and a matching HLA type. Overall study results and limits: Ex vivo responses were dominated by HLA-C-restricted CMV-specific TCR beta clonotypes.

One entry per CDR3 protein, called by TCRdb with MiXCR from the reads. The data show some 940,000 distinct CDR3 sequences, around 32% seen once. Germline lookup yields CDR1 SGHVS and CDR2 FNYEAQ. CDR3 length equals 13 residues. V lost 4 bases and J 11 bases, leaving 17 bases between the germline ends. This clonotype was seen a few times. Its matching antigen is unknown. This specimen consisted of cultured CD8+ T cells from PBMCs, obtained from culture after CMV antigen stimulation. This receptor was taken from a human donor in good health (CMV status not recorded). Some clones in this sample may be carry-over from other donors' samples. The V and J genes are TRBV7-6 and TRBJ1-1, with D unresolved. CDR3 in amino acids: CASSSGFGLGAFF. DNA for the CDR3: TGTGCCAGCAGCTCAGGCTTCGGTTTGGGGGCTTTCTTT.